This entry features one TCR beta chain sequence. The antigen is unknown. The record originates from a study of response to subunit inactivated influenza vaccine. CDR3 length: 14 amino acids. Germline CDR1 SNHLY, CDR2 FYNNEI. Trimming left V 5 bases short and J 10 bases short, with 18 bases between. MiXCR was run by TCRdb on the RT-PCR reads, yielding one entry per CDR3 protein. The sample records 300,000 to 350,000 distinct CDR3 sequences, roughly a fifth being singletons. Study-level findings and limits: Each seasonal flu vaccination may recruit only limited new T cells, authors suggested.

The source was PBMCs from blood, collected less than 22 months after vaccination. This sequence joins TRBV2 and TRBJ2-1, with D perhaps being TRBD1 or TRBD2 (5 bases each). This sequence originates from a man aged 45 to 70 who received an inactivated influenza vaccine. CDR3 in DNA: TGTGCCAGCAGTAGCCGGACTGGGACCAACGAGCAGTTCTTC. It encodes CASSSRTGTNEQFF.